This passage covers 18 T cell receptor beta chains from one sample sequenced in a study of cytomegalovirus exposure and HLA in healthy donors. The protocol was immunoSEQ multiplex PCR, while the TCRdb copy is restricted to in-frame clones and leaves out a portion. This sample carries some 90,000 clones, roughly 87% of them seen once, and the ten largest clones take roughly 3.7%. Material for sequencing was PBMCs. All receptors derive from a woman younger than 45 in good health and CMV-seronegative.

The chain carries TRBV28 and TRBJ2-7, with D uncertain. The CDR3 is made up of 13 amino acids. V was shortened by 3 bases and J by 2 bases, with 8 bases between the two germline ends. Germline V lookup: CDR1 MDHEN, CDR2 SYDVKM. The chain's CDR3 is CASSFRLAYEQYF. In DNA, the CDR3 is TGTGCCAGCAGTTTCAGATTGGCCTACGAGCAGTACTTC.

The chain couples TRBV7-2 to TRBJ2-5; no reliable D call. The V gene lost 1 base and the J gene lost 5 bases, with 8 bases spanning the gap. Germline V gene sequence: CDR1 SGHTA, CDR2 FQGNSA. The CDR3 is 13 amino acids. CDR3 loop: CASSLVLRETQYF. The CDR3 DNA reads TGTGCCAGCAGCTTAGTTCTCCGGGAGACCCAGTACTTC.

This sequence joins TRBV5-8 and TRBJ1-5; no reliable D call. Germline lookup yields CDR1 SGHTS and CDR2 YDEGEE. The CDR3 extends over 15 amino acids. The V end was cut by 1 base, the J end by 7 bases, with 15 bases between. The CDR3 loop is CASSLWGDGWQPQHF. The CDR3 DNA follows: TGTGCCAGCAGCTTGTGGGGAGATGGTTGGCAGCCCCAGCATTTT.

The CDR3 bases are TGTGCCAGCAGCTTCCGGACTAGCGGGGCCTCGAGCACCGGGGAGCTGTTTTTT. This sequence encodes CASSFRTSGASSTGELFF. V is TRBV7-2 and J is TRBJ2-2; 12 bases fit TRBD2. After removal of 3 bases from V and 4 bases from J, the junction contained 9 bases not matched to a gene. Germline values: CDR1 SGHTA, CDR2 FQGNSA. The CDR3 runs 18 residues.

This chain uses TRBV9 with TRBJ1-1; no clear D. CDR3 size: 15 residues. Between the trimmed V and J ends, which lost 3 bases and 0 bases, there was a span of 12 bases. Germline CDR1 is SGDLS and CDR2 is YYNGEE. CDR3 sequence (DNA): TGTGCCAGCAGCGCACTTGGGCAGATGAACACTGAAGCTTTCTTT. This translates into CASSALGQMNTEAFF.

The genes are TRBV7-2 and TRBJ2-2; 8 bases line up with TRBD1. The junction had 4 bases not matched to a gene; V was cut back by 4 bases and J by 6 bases. Per the germline V gene, CDR1 is SGHTA and CDR2 is FQGNSA. The CDR3 sequence is 14 residues long. CDR3 protein: CASSSRTGPGELFF. The CDR3 coding sequence is TGTGCCAGCAGCTCACGGACAGGGCCCGGGGAGCTGTTTTTT.

The chain recombines TRBV9 with TRBJ2-7; possibly TRBD1 for D (6 bases). Germline CDR1 and CDR2: SGDLS and YYNGEE. CDR3 length: 12 amino acids. Trimming left V 2 bases short and J 6 bases short, with 9 bases between. The CDR3 spells CASSVQGGEQYF. CDR3 nucleotide sequence: TGTGCCAGCAGCGTCCAAGGGGGCGAGCAGTACTTC.

V and J are TRBV27 and TRBJ2-7, with D possibly matching TRBD1 (6 bases). V lost 9 bases and J 6 bases, leaving 15 bases between the germline ends. Germline V CDR1 and CDR2: MNHEY, SMNVEV (reference sequence). The CDR3 loop spans 12 amino acids. As DNA, the CDR3 is TGTGCCAGTTGGGAACAGGGATTCGAGCAGTACTTC. Encoded protein: CASWEQGFEQYF.

This chain links TRBV15 with TRBJ2-5; D is perhaps TRBD2 (6 bases). Germline V gives CDR1 LNHNV, CDR2 YYDKDF (reference sequence). The ends were cut back, 0 bases at V and 4 bases at J, with 18 bases in the middle. CDR3 length equals 17 residues. Here the CDR3 reads CATSRDPVAGTGETQYF. CDR3 bases: TGTGCCACCAGCAGAGATCCGGTGGCGGGAACCGGAGAGACCCAGTACTTC.

This chain uses TRBV7-9 with TRBJ2-1, with D possibly TRBD2 on 7 matching bases. Looked up from germline, CDR1 is SEHNR and CDR2 is FQNEAQ (reference sequence). The CDR3 contains 15 residues. The V and J ends lost 3 bases and 5 bases respectively, with 14 bases between them. Here the CDR3 reads CASSLRGQEDNEQFF. CDR3 coding DNA: TGTGCCAGCAGCTTGCGGGGGCAGGAGGACAATGAGCAGTTCTTC.

V is TRBV5-4 and J is TRBJ2-7, with D perhaps TRBD1 (6 bases). CDR3 length: 13 amino acids. The germline gives CDR1 SGHNT, CDR2 YYREEE (reference sequence). Trimming took off 4 bases at V and 0 bases at J, with 8 bases between the two ends. In nucleotides, the CDR3 is TGTGCCAGCAGCCGACAGGTCTCCTACGAGCAGTACTTC. Its protein is CASSRQVSYEQYF.

The chain joins TRBV7-6 to TRBJ2-7; 11 bases line up with TRBD1. The CDR3 sequence is 15 residues long. J lost 3 bases, V lost 4 bases, and 5 bases had no gene match. CDR1 and CDR2 (germline): SGHVS, FNYEAQ. The CDR3 DNA follows: TGTGCCAGCAGCTCGCGGACAGGGGGCCTCTACGAGCAGTACTTC. The encoded protein is CASSSRTGGLYEQYF.

The J gene is TRBJ1-1, the V gene TRBV4-1; TRBD1 aligns across 7 bases. Germline V gene data show CDR1 as MGHRA and CDR2 as YSYEKL. This CDR3 has 14 amino acids. The ends lost 5 bases at V and 6 bases at J; junction bases unmatched: 9. The chain's CDR3 is CASSAMTGRPEAFF. The CDR3 DNA follows: TGCGCCAGCAGCGCCATGACAGGGAGGCCTGAAGCTTTCTTT.

The J gene is TRBJ2-1, the V gene TRBV9; 10 nucleotides align to TRBD2. The ends lost 4 bases at V and 6 bases at J; junction bases unmatched: 10. The CDR3 runs 16 residues. Germline V lookup: CDR1 SGDLS, CDR2 YYNGEE. CDR3 nucleotide sequence: TGTGCCAGCAGCCCCAGCGGGAGGGCCACTTCCAATGAGCAGTTCTTC. Protein: CASSPSGRATSNEQFF.

The chain couples TRBV6-5 to TRBJ2-3, with D possibly TRBD1 on 6 matching bases. Germline CDR1 and CDR2: MNHEY and SVGAGI. This CDR3 is 11 amino acids long. V was clipped by 8 bases and J by 14 bases, with 17 bases between them. CDR3 sequence reads: CASGGDRQPYF. The CDR3 DNA follows: TGTGCCAGCGGGGGAGACAGGCAACCGTATTTT.

This chain uses TRBV6-1 with TRBJ1-5, with TRBD1 matching 8 bases. This CDR3 spans 13 amino acids. With 5 bases clipped from V and 6 bases from J, the junction kept 3 bases outside the gene matches. Germline V gives CDR1 MNHNS, CDR2 SASEGT. The CDR3 spells CASSPRGLQPQHF. The DNA for the CDR3 is TGTGCCAGCAGTCCCAGGGGGCTTCAGCCCCAGCATTTT.

The table lists this clone with a count of one. This chain joins TRBV7-2 and TRBJ1-5; 11 bases agree with TRBD1. Germline V gene data show CDR1 as SGHTA and CDR2 as FQGNSA. The trim removed 5 bases at V and 6 bases at J, leaving 9 bases unmatched. The CDR3 consists of 16 residues. CDR3 loop: CASSPGTGGWSQPQHF. DNA of the CDR3: TGTGCCAGCAGCCCGGGGACAGGGGGTTGGAGTCAGCCCCAGCATTTT.

V gene TRBV10-3 combines with J gene TRBJ1-5; no clear D. V lost 2 bases, J lost 1 base, and 12 bases lay in between. CDR1 is ENHRY, CDR2 SYGVKD, per germline. CDR3 length: 16 residues. CDR3 DNA sequence: TGTGCCATCAGTGAGGGCCCCCCGGGGAGCAATCAGCCCCAGCATTTT. This gives the protein CAISEGPPGSNQPQHF.